This T cell receptor beta chain was found in a study of T cell responses to AZD1222 COVID-19 vaccine. Regarding the study as a whole: Donors were mostly white British, more females; clonal diversity possibly underestimated.

Worth noting for this clone: Antigen unknown. Other nucleotide sequences in the sample specify the same CDR3.

This CDR3 region has 17 residues. Germline V gives CDR1 LGHNA, CDR2 YSLEER. The V segment lost 0 bases and the J segment 2 bases; nucleotides outside the gene matches: 7. TCRdb's copy holds only in-frame clones and misses some; the assay was immunoSEQ multiplex PCR. The sample yields fewer than 150,000 clones, roughly 91% seen once. The clonotype originates from an adult who received the AZD1222 COVID-19 vaccine. The V gene is TRBV4-3, the J gene TRBJ2-1; 7 positions agree with TRBD2. Sequenced here: peripheral blood, sampled 28 days after the second AZD1222 dose. The DNA for the CDR3 is TGCGCCAGCAGCCAAGAAACCGTGGGAGGGGCCTACAATGAGCAGTTCTTC. This gives the protein CASSQETVGGAYNEQFF.